The TCR beta chain described here comes from a study of beta chain features in type 1 diabetes. The study reverse transcribed the entire isolated RNA, so it sequenced expressed TCRB transcripts. TCRdb's table, derived via immunoSEQ multiplex PCR, lists solely in-frame clones and lacks some. The table has about 220,000 clones, 11% seen once. V was shortened by 8 bases and J by 4 bases, with 18 bases between the two germline ends. This CDR3 has 15 residues. The germline V gene encodes CDR1 SEHNR and CDR2 FQNEAQ (reference sequence). The authors sorted CD4+ naive, central memory, regulatory and stem cell-like memory cells via CD45RO/CCR7/CD25/CD127/CD95/CD27.

The receptor comes from a man aged 18 to 35 in good health. The genes are TRBV7-9 and TRBJ1-5, with a tentative D call TRBD1 (5 bases). Sequencing used central memory CD4+ T cells from blood. The CDR3 nucleotides read TGTGCCAGCGGAGAGTTTGGGGCAGGGAATCAGCCCCAGCATTTT. It encodes CASGEFGAGNQPQHF.